This entry lists 9 T cell receptor beta chains sequenced from one sample in a study of T cell clonality in common variable immunodeficiency. TCRdb's copy holds only in-frame clones and misses some; the assay was immunoSEQ multiplex PCR. Listed for the sample are about 52,000 clones, none seen a single time. Sequencing was done on a sample of peripheral blood mononuclear cells. The receptors derive from a person between 18 and 75 years old in good health.

Of note for this clone: The read finishes 3 residues shy of the CDR3 end, and the germline J gene is used to complete it. The V call is TRBV11-2, the J call TRBJ1-1; 7 nucleotides match TRBD1. J was trimmed by 4 bases and V by 5 bases; bases with no gene match: 10. The germline V gene encodes CDR1 SGHAT and CDR2 FQNNGV. CDR3 length: 15 amino acids. CDR3 bases read: TGTGCCAGCAGCAGACAGGGAGTGAGGGGCACTGAA. Residues: CASSRQGVRGTE. The full CDR3 protein reads CASSRQGVRGTEAFF.

This clone was seen more than once but under ten times. The sequenced fragment ends 3 residues before the CDR3 boundary, so the rest is inferred from the germline J gene. This chain uses TRBV7-2 with TRBJ1-2; 9 bases are a match to TRBD1. The CDR3 consists of 15 residues. Germline assignment: CDR1 SGHTA and CDR2 FQGNSA. V trimming: 6 bases; J trimming: 4 bases; junction bases outside the gene matches: 9. The CDR3 loop is CASSTGTGFFYGYTF. The covered CDR3 bases are TGTGCCAGCAGTACCGGGACAGGGTTTTTCTATGGC.

This clone appeared many times. The read ends 3 residues before the CDR3 terminus; that terminus is restored from the germline J gene. The rearrangement links TRBV5-1 to TRBJ2-1; 8 bases match TRBD2. This CDR3 has 16 residues. Germline CDR1 and CDR2: SGHRS and YFSETQ. V was pared by 3 bases and J by 0 bases, with 5 bases of the junction left unmatched. Incomplete CDR3 DNA: TGCGCCAGCAGCTCAAAGCGGGAGAACTCCTACAATGAG. Translated, it gives CASSSKRENSYNE. The full CDR3 protein is CASSSKRENSYNEQFF.

This clone was counted many times. The read ends 3 residues shy of where the CDR3 ends; the end is completed using the germline J gene. The gene calls are TRBV7-8 and TRBJ2-7; 8 bases match TRBD2. Germline V gene lookup returns CDR1 SGHVS and CDR2 FQNEAQ. With V trimmed by 4 bases and J by 3 bases, 8 bases remained unmatched. The CDR3 runs 15 residues. The CDR3 is CASSYQAGANYEQYF. CDR3 DNA, as far as it was read: TGTGCCAGCAGCTACCAAGCGGGGGCCAACTACGAG. The whole variable domain, remainder taken from reference TRBV7-8 and TRBJ2-7, is GAGVSQSPRYKVAKRGQDVALRCDPISGHVSLFWYQQALGQGPEFLTYFQNEAQLDKSGLPSDRFFAERPEGSVSTLKIQRTQQEDSAVYLCASSYQAGANYEQYFGPGTRLTVT.

This clone was observed many times. The read gets to within 3 residues of the CDR3 end, and the germline J gene fills in the rest. V gene TRBV20-1 combines with J gene TRBJ2-7; D not certain. V was pared by 6 bases and J by 0 bases, with 9 bases between. Germline V gives CDR1 DFQATT, CDR2 SNEGSKA (reference sequence). The CDR3 has 12 amino acids. The sequenced part of the CDR3 DNA is TGCAGTGCCCGCCCTAGCTCCTACGAG. Its protein product is CSARPSSYE. In full, the CDR3 reads CSARPSSYEQYF.

In this sample, this clone turned up many times. The missing CDR3 end, 3 residues past where the read stops, is filled in from the germline J gene. V usage is TRBV20-1 and J usage is TRBJ2-1, with 7 positions matching TRBD2. Germline V CDR1 and CDR2: DFQATT, SNEGSKA (reference sequence). Losses at the gene ends were 1 base for V and 5 bases for J; bases not matched to a gene: 5. This CDR3 has 14 residues. The CDR3 region is CSARGGDYHNEQFF. CDR3 DNA, as far as it was read: TGCAGTGCTAGAGGCGGGGACTACCACAATGAG.

This clone was seen repeatedly, ten times or more. The CDR3 extends 3 residues past the end of the read, so its final part is completed from the germline J gene. The V call is TRBV5-1, the J call TRBJ1-1; no reliable D call. The CDR3 has 14 residues. CDR1 and CDR2 from the germline V gene are SGHRS and YFSETQ. V gave up 2 bases and J gave up 2 bases, with 10 bases separating them. CDR3 loop: CASSLDAGNTEAFF. The covered CDR3 bases are TGCGCCAGCAGCTTAGATGCAGGAAACACTGAA.

This clone was detected many times. The CDR3 end falls 3 residues outside the read, so it is completed with the germline J gene. V usage is TRBV18 and J usage is TRBJ2-1; 12 bases map to TRBD2. Germline values: CDR1 KGHSH, CDR2 LQKENI. J gave up 4 bases and V 3 bases, and 7 bases lay outside the gene matches. The CDR3 is 17 residues long. The part of the CDR3 DNA that was read is TGTGCCAGCTCACCGAGACTAGCGGGAGAGGGTTACAATGAG. This sequence encodes CASSPRLAGEGYNE. The whole CDR3 protein is CASSPRLAGEGYNEQFF.

This clone was recorded at least ten times. The CDR3 end falls 3 residues outside the read, so it is completed with the germline J gene. The chain links TRBV20-1 to TRBJ2-3; TRBD2 agrees at 9 bases. J was trimmed by 3 bases and V by 2 bases; bases with no gene match: 12. CDR1 is DFQATT, CDR2 SNEGSKA, per germline (reference sequence). This CDR3 region has 17 residues. CDR3 bases read: TGCAGTGCTAGAACTGCAGGGGCTAGCGGGAAGACAGATACG. It yields the protein CSARTAGASGKTDT. The complete CDR3 reads CSARTAGASGKTDTQYF.